Presented here are 14 T cell receptor beta chains from one specimen sequenced in a study of blood T cell repertoires in COVID-19. Here immunoSEQ multiplex PCR was the method, and the copy in TCRdb shows in-frame clones only, minus some. The sample contains more than 200,000 clones, around 86% of which appear only once. Sample: peripheral blood. Source of these receptors: a man aged 50 to 60 with COVID-19, enrolled during active disease.

This clone was recorded only once. This chain connects TRBV6-4 to TRBJ1-1; tentatively, D is TRBD1 (5 bases). V was shortened by 0 bases and J by 2 bases, with 16 bases between the two germline ends. The CDR3 contains 17 residues. Germline V gives CDR1 MRHNA, CDR2 SNTAGT. The CDR3 spells CASSDSYEAGINTEAFF. The CDR3 region has the DNA TGTGCCAGCAGTGACTCCTATGAAGCAGGGATTAACACTGAAGCTTTCTTT.

The J gene is TRBJ1-1, the V gene TRBV10-2; 7 bases align to TRBD1. The germline CDR1 and CDR2 sequences are WSHSY and SAAADI. Germline trimming cut 4 bases from V and 2 bases from J; bases unmatched to any gene: 4. The CDR3 is made up of 14 amino acids. Here the CDR3 reads CASSVGQTNTEAFF. The CDR3 DNA reads TGCGCCAGCAGTGTGGGACAGACCAACACTGAAGCTTTCTTT.

V is TRBV3-1 (or the pseudogene TRBV3-2) and J is TRBJ2-3; D unclear. V was clipped by 1 base and J by 4 bases, with 9 bases between them. The CDR3 runs to 14 residues. The germline CDR1 and CDR2 sequences are LGHDT and YNNKEL (reference sequence). DNA of the CDR3: TGTGCCAGCAGCCAAGGTCAGTCCGCAGATACGCAGTATTTT. This gives the protein CASSQGQSADTQYF.

This clone was picked up a small number of times. V and J are TRBV19 and TRBJ1-1; D gene uncertain. The CDR3 extends over 14 amino acids. Germline CDR1 reads LNHDA; CDR2 reads SQIVND (reference sequence). Trimming removed 1 base at V and 4 bases at J, with 10 bases between. This CDR3 is CASSIAEGTTEAFF. DNA of the CDR3: TGTGCCAGTAGTATAGCTGAGGGTACCACTGAAGCTTTCTTT.

The V call is TRBV15, the J call TRBJ1-5; D unresolved. Trimming left V 1 base short and J 6 bases short, with 7 bases between. Per the germline V gene, CDR1 is LNHNV and CDR2 is YYDKDF (reference sequence). The CDR3 runs 13 residues. CDR3 sequence reads: CATSRGGIQPQHF. The CDR3 DNA sequence: TGTGCCACCAGCAGAGGAGGTATTCAGCCCCAGCATTTT.

This rearrangement joins TRBV5-1 to TRBJ1-2, with 8 positions matching TRBD1. V lost 3 bases to trimming and J lost 3 bases; unmatched junction nucleotides: 10. Germline loops: CDR1 SGHRS, CDR2 YFSETQ. The CDR3 covers 16 residues. This chain's CDR3 is CASSSPTGVSDYGYTF. In DNA form, the CDR3 reads TGCGCCAGCAGCTCGCCGACAGGGGTGTCGGACTATGGCTACACCTTC. Looking up the rest from reference TRBV5-1 and TRBJ1-2 gives the full variable domain: KAGVTQTPRYLIKTRGQQVTLSCSPISGHRSVSWYQQTPGQGLQFLFEYFSETQRNKGNFPGRFSGRQFSNSRSEMNVSTLELGDSALYLCASSSPTGVSDYGYTFGSGTRLTVV.

The chain employs TRBV9 and TRBJ1-2; 9 bases are shared with TRBD1. The CDR3 extends over 14 amino acids. Germline trimming cut 4 bases from V and 6 bases from J; bases unmatched to any gene: 7. Germline loops: CDR1 SGDLS, CDR2 YYNGEE. The chain's CDR3 is CASSLGGQGHGYTF. CDR3 nucleotides: TGTGCCAGCAGCTTAGGCGGACAGGGGCATGGCTACACCTTC. The entire variable domain, with the rest obtained from reference TRBV9 and TRBJ1-2, is as follows: DSGVTQTPKHLITATGQRVTLRCSPRSGDLSVYWYQQSLDQGLQFLIQYYNGEERAKGNILERFSAQQFPDLHSELNLSSLELGDSALYFCASSLGGQGHGYTFGSGTRLTVV.

The chain carries TRBV29-1 and TRBJ1-3; TRBD1 matches 12 bases. Germline V gene sequence: CDR1 SQVTM, CDR2 ANQGSEA. Trimming removed 6 bases from V and 3 bases from J; junction bases left unmatched: 3. The CDR3 has 14 residues. Written as DNA, the CDR3 is TGCAGCGTCGGGGACAGGGGGCTTGGAAACACCATATATTTT. Protein sequence: CSVGDRGLGNTIYF.

The CDR3 loop reads CAWSVIGANTGELFF. The CDR3 DNA follows: TGTGCCTGGAGTGTAATCGGAGCGAACACCGGGGAGCTGTTTTTT. The chain couples TRBV30 to TRBJ2-2, with D hard to call. This CDR3 is 15 amino acids long. The V gene lost 0 bases and the J gene lost 0 bases, with 8 bases spanning the gap. Germline V gene data show CDR1 as GTSNPN and CDR2 as SVGIG (reference sequence).

The rearrangement joins TRBV19 to TRBJ1-1; maybe TRBD1 (6 bases). CDR1 is LNHDA and CDR2 is SQIVND in the germline V gene (reference sequence). Trimming took off 7 bases at V and 1 base at J, with 13 bases between the two ends. This CDR3 has 14 residues. CDR3 protein: CASTAYRENTEAFF. CDR3 nucleotides: TGTGCCAGTACAGCGTACAGGGAGAACACTGAAGCTTTCTTT.

The chain employs TRBV19 and TRBJ1-1; possible D gene TRBD1, 5 bases. The CDR3 is made up of 16 amino acids. V was clipped by 6 bases and J by 1 base, with 18 bases between them. In germline, CDR1 is LNHDA, CDR2 SQIVND (reference sequence). CDR3 sequence: CASRHRDGLQNTEAFF. In nucleotides, the CDR3 is TGTGCCAGTAGGCACCGGGACGGACTACAGAACACTGAAGCTTTCTTT.

The V and J genes are TRBV27 and TRBJ1-5; possible D gene TRBD1, 5 bases. Trimming removed 0 bases at V and 7 bases at J, with 13 bases between. Germline CDR1 reads MNHEY; CDR2 reads SMNVEV (reference sequence). The CDR3 runs 15 residues. The CDR3, as DNA: TGTGCCAGCAGTTTATCGGCGCAGGGCGACCAGCCCCAGCATTTT. Protein sequence: CASSLSAQGDQPQHF.

This chain links TRBV6-5 with TRBJ2-7, with 7 positions matching TRBD1. The CDR3 loop spans 12 amino acids. V gave up 6 bases and J gave up 3 bases; unmatched junction bases: 2. The V gene's germline CDR1 is MNHEY and CDR2 SVGAGI. The chain's CDR3 is CASRRDSYEQYF. As DNA, the CDR3 is TGTGCCAGCAGGAGGGACAGCTACGAGCAGTACTTC.

The V call is TRBV29-1, the J call TRBJ1-1; maybe TRBD1 (5 bases). Between the trimmed V and J ends, which lost 2 bases and 7 bases, there was a span of 14 bases. There are 13 residues in the CDR3. CDR1 SQVTM and CDR2 ANQGSEA come from the germline V gene. In DNA form, the CDR3 reads TGCAGCGTTGAATCACCCGCGGGGCGTGAAGCTTTCTTT. Residues: CSVESPAGREAFF. Full variable domain (rest looked up from reference TRBV29-1 and TRBJ1-1): SAVISQKPSRDICQRGTSLTIQCQVDSQVTMMFWYRQQPGQSLTLIATANQGSEATYESGFVIDKFPISRPNLTFSTLTVSNMSPEDSSIYLCSVESPAGREAFFGQGTRLTVV.